Presented here are 4 T cell receptor beta chains from one specimen sequenced in a study of shared clonotypes between healthy human individuals. TCRdb's table, derived via immunoSEQ multiplex PCR, lists solely in-frame clones and lacks some. The table records 450,000 to 500,000 clones, 70% to 85% of them present only once. Sample: PBMCs. These receptors all come from a woman aged 40 to 55 in good health. Some clones in this sample may be carry-over from other donors' samples.

This rearrangement joins TRBV4-3 to TRBJ1-4, with D perhaps TRBD1 (5 bases). Germline CDR1 LGHNA, CDR2 YSLEER. The V and J ends lost 4 bases and 7 bases respectively, with 16 bases between them. The CDR3 has 15 residues. The DNA of the CDR3 is TGCGCCAGCAGCCCGCCGACAGAGGATTTTGAAAAACTGTTTTTT. This codes for CASSPPTEDFEKLFF.

The chain uses TRBV25-1 and TRBJ2-1; TRBD2 matches at 9 bases. With V trimmed by 2 bases and J by 4 bases, 3 bases remained unmatched. This CDR3 spans 15 amino acids. Germline V gene data show CDR1 as MGHDK and CDR2 as SYGVNS. CDR3 in amino acids: CASSERSGRYNEQFF. CDR3 coding DNA: TGTGCCAGCAGTGAACGAAGCGGGAGGTACAATGAGCAGTTCTTC.

The V call is TRBV7-9, the J call TRBJ2-2; D tentatively reads TRBD1 or TRBD2 (5 bases each). The germline V gene encodes CDR1 SEHNR and CDR2 FQNEAQ (reference sequence). The CDR3 has 14 residues. The V end lost 11 bases, the J end lost 0 bases, and 13 bases lay between the germline ends. The CDR3 loop reads CAWGSRPNTGELFF. Here the CDR3 DNA reads TGTGCCTGGGGGTCCAGGCCGAACACCGGGGAGCTGTTTTTT.

V gene TRBV29-1 combines with J gene TRBJ2-1, with TRBD2 matching over 12 bases. Looked up from germline, CDR1 is SQVTM and CDR2 is ANQGSEA. The CDR3 covers 14 residues. The V and J ends lost 7 bases and 7 bases, in that order; junction bases with no gene match: 8. This chain's CDR3 is CSARLAGVENEQFF. The CDR3 nucleotides read TGCAGCGCTAGACTAGCGGGAGTAGAAAATGAGCAGTTCTTC.